This section outlines one TCR beta chain sequence together with its context. Between the trimmed V and J ends, which lost 1 base and 6 bases, there was a span of 15 bases. The CDR3 sequence is 15 residues long. Germline assignment: CDR1 SEHNR and CDR2 FQNEAQ (reference sequence). These data are taken from a study of identical twins. The authors used template switching to add a universal primer site and gave cDNA unique molecular identifiers. TCRdb re-analysed the 5' RACE reads in MiXCR, keeping a single row per CDR3 protein. The sample yields 350,000 to 450,000 distinct CDR3 sequences, roughly 20% seen once.

The sample was naive T cells sorted from blood. The TCR comes from a man between 45 and 60 years old in good health. The rearrangement links TRBV7-9 to TRBJ1-1, with D maybe TRBD1 (6 bases). CDR3 amino acids: CASSLVGRGVPEAFF. The CDR3 DNA follows: TGTGCCAGCAGCTTAGTCGGGAGGGGGGTCCCTGAAGCTTTCTTT.